Below are 32 T cell receptor beta chains sequenced from a single sample in a study of PD-1 blockade in mismatch repair-deficient tumors. Method: immunoSEQ multiplex PCR; TCRdb's copy keeps in-frame clones and lacks some. The sample yields more than 85,000 clones, 70% to 85% seen once. Sequenced here: peripheral blood, sampled 30 to 36 weeks after starting pembrolizumab. The receptors were gathered from an adult with mismatch repair-deficient cancer.

The chain combines TRBV7-9 with TRBJ2-7; D is undetermined. The length of the CDR3 is 12 residues. The ends were cut back, 3 bases at V and 4 bases at J, with 7 bases in the middle. The V gene's germline CDR1 is SEHNR and CDR2 FQNEAQ (reference sequence). The CDR3 DNA follows: TGTGCCAGCAGCTTGTCGGAGTACGAGCAGTACTTC. Translated: CASSLSEYEQYF. The entire variable domain, with the rest obtained from reference TRBV7-9 and TRBJ2-7, is as follows: DTGVSQNPRHKITKRGQNVTFRCDPISEHNRLYWYRQTLGQGPEFLTYFQNEAQLEKSRLLSDRFSAERPKGSFSTLEIQRTEQGDSAMYLCASSLSEYEQYFGPGTRLTVT.

V and J are TRBV29-1 and TRBJ1-2, with 8 bases aligning to TRBD1. This CDR3 spans 12 amino acids. The J segment lost 6 bases and the V segment lost 3 bases, leaving 3 bases of the junction unmatched. CDR1 SQVTM and CDR2 ANQGSEA come from the germline V gene. The CDR3 DNA sequence: TGCAGCGTTGACAACAGGGGGGATGGCTACACCTTC. Residues: CSVDNRGDGYTF.

The chain has TRBV5-1 and TRBJ2-5; 14 bases are a match to TRBD2. The J call may be wrong; the DNA end is better matched by TRBJ2-7. The germline V gene encodes CDR1 SGHRS and CDR2 YFSETQ. The CDR3 length is 15 residues. CDR3 sequence (DNA): TGCGCCAGCAGCTTGGAGACTAGCGGGAGGGGCGAGCAGTACTTC. The encoded protein is CASSLETSGRGEQYF.

This chain joins TRBV2 and TRBJ1-5, with D perhaps matching TRBD1 (6 bases). This CDR3 contains 13 residues. The V gene lost 6 bases and the J gene lost 6 bases, with 12 bases spanning the gap. The germline CDR1 and CDR2 sequences are SNHLY and FYNNEI. CDR3 DNA sequence: TGTGCCAGCAGAGACCAGGGGAGTCAGCCCCAGCATTTT. Amino acids: CASRDQGSQPQHF.

The J gene is TRBJ2-1, the V gene TRBV7-9; 7 bases align to TRBD1. From germline, CDR1 is SEHNR and CDR2 FQNEAQ (reference sequence). V shed 4 bases, J shed 2 bases, and the junction held 14 bases outside the gene matches. This CDR3 is 18 amino acids long. In DNA, the CDR3 is TGTGCCAGCAGCTCCTCCCGAACCCCGACAGGGACCTACAATGAGCAGTTCTTC. This gives the protein CASSSSRTPTGTYNEQFF.

The chain couples TRBV5-1 to TRBJ2-1, with D perhaps being TRBD1 or TRBD2 (6 bases each). The CDR3 is 15 amino acids. CDR1 SGHRS and CDR2 YFSETQ come from the germline V gene. V was trimmed by 1 base and J by 2 bases, leaving 10 bases between them. CDR3 protein: CASSLSGGTYNEQFF. The DNA for the CDR3 is TGCGCCAGCAGCTTGTCCGGGGGCACCTACAATGAGCAGTTCTTC.

The chain recombines TRBV4-1 with TRBJ2-3; D call uncertain. CDR1 and CDR2 (germline): MGHRA, YSYEKL. V was cut by 3 bases and J by 1 base, with 11 bases left in between. This CDR3 contains 15 residues. This CDR3 reads CASSHFSKRTDTQYF. As DNA, the CDR3 is TGCGCCAGCAGCCATTTTTCTAAACGCACAGATACGCAGTATTTT.

V and J are TRBV10-1 and TRBJ1-1; 7 bases match TRBD1. The germline CDR1 and CDR2 sequences are WNHNN and SYGVQD (reference sequence). CDR3 size: 13 residues. Unmatched junction bases numbered 11, after V lost 6 bases and J lost 10 bases. Written as DNA, the CDR3 is TGCGCCAGCAGACAGGACAGGAGCGGGCCAGCTTTCTTT. It translates to CASRQDRSGPAFF.

This CDR3 is CASSLGGPRTEAFF. CDR3 in DNA: TGCGCCAGCAGCTTGGGAGGGCCACGCACTGAAGCTTTCTTT. The genes are TRBV5-1 and TRBJ1-1, with D hard to call. V dropped 0 bases and J dropped 4 bases, with 10 bases sitting between them. The germline V gene encodes CDR1 SGHRS and CDR2 YFSETQ. CDR3 length: 14 amino acids.

Turning to this clone: Compared with germline, one end of the junction differs, possibly owing to a read error. The chain's CDR3 is CASSELGADTQYF. The CDR3 DNA is TGTGCTAGCAGCGAACTAGGGGCAGATACGCAGTATTTT. V usage is TRBV7-7 and J usage is TRBJ2-3, with D perhaps assigned TRBD1 or TRBD2 (5 bases each). Looked up from germline, CDR1 is SSHAT and CDR2 is FNYEAQ (reference sequence). The CDR3 is 13 amino acids.

The chain links TRBV6-5 to TRBJ1-2; D call uncertain. The ends were cut back, 6 bases at V and 0 bases at J, with 5 bases in the middle. This CDR3 region has 12 residues. Germline loops: CDR1 MNHEY, CDR2 SVGAGI. The chain's CDR3 is CASSSTNYGYTF. For the CDR3, the DNA is TGTGCCAGCAGCTCGACTAACTATGGCTACACCTTC.

The V call is TRBV19, the J call TRBJ2-5; no clear D gene. Germline CDR1 and CDR2: LNHDA and SQIVND (reference sequence). This CDR3 has 15 amino acids. The V end lost 5 bases, the J end lost 5 bases, and 18 bases lay between the germline ends. The CDR3 region is CASSLQTYAPETQYF. In nucleotides, the CDR3 is TGTGCCAGTAGTTTGCAGACATACGCCCCGGAGACCCAGTACTTC.

This clone was found a few times. V is TRBV27 and J is TRBJ1-1, with D possibly TRBD1 on 5 matching bases. This CDR3 region has 14 residues. Trimming pared 4 bases from V and 1 base from J, leaving 10 bases between. Germline CDR1 is MNHEY and CDR2 is SMNVEV (reference sequence). CDR3 sequence reads: CASSWRGANTEAFF. The CDR3 DNA follows: TGTGCCAGCAGTTGGAGGGGAGCGAACACTGAAGCTTTCTTT.

Of note for this clone: An end of the junction does not agree with germline; a read error may underlie this. The rearrangement links TRBV7-7 to TRBJ2-1; D unclear. The CDR3 contains 13 residues. Looked up from germline, CDR1 is SSHAT and CDR2 is FNYEAQ (reference sequence). CDR3 sequence: CASSPDLDNEQFF. CDR3 in DNA: TGTGCTAGCAGCCCAGACTTAGACAATGAGCAGTTCTTC.

The chain has TRBV21-1 and TRBJ2-7; TRBD1 was called by the table and not checked on the DNA. TRBV21-1 is listed as a pseudogene. The CDR3 covers 14 residues. CDR3 protein: CASSKEWGLYEQYF. The CDR3 coding sequence is TGTGCCAGCAGCAAAGAATGGGGGCTGTACGAGCAGTACTTC.

The genes are TRBV10-1 and TRBJ2-3; D gene unclear. CDR1 and CDR2 (germline): WNHNN, SYGVQD (reference sequence). CDR3 length: 12 amino acids. The V end was cut by 5 bases, the J end by 0 bases, with 3 bases between. The CDR3 coding sequence is TGCGCCAGCAGTTTTAGCACAGATACGCAGTATTTT. The encoded protein is CASSFSTDTQYF.

V usage is TRBV5-8 and J usage is TRBJ1-4, with 9 bases fitting TRBD1. The V gene end was trimmed by 3 bases and the J gene end by 2 bases; junction bases not matched to a gene: 8. Per germline, CDR1 SGHTS and CDR2 YDEGEE. This CDR3 has 17 amino acids. The CDR3 here is CASSSGQGRSTNEKLFF. CDR3 nucleotide sequence: TGTGCCAGCAGCTCTGGACAGGGGAGGTCTACTAATGAAAAACTGTTTTTT.

The chain carries TRBV29-1 and TRBJ2-1; D unresolved. Trimming took 7 bases from V and 4 from J, leaving 14 bases between them. Germline CDR1 and CDR2: SQVTM and ANQGSEA. This CDR3 comprises 13 residues. CDR3: CSGVQYKYNEQFF. DNA for the CDR3: TGCAGCGGTGTCCAGTACAAATACAATGAGCAGTTCTTC.

V and J are TRBV4-2 and TRBJ2-1; a weak D match, TRBD2 (6 bases). Trimming pared 4 bases from V and 5 bases from J, leaving 9 bases between. The germline V gene encodes CDR1 LGHNA and CDR2 YNFKEQ. This CDR3 has 13 residues. CDR3 DNA: TGTGCCAGCAGCCTACTAGCCCACAATGAGCAGTTCTTC. The encoded protein is CASSLLAHNEQFF.

This chain uses TRBV18 with TRBJ2-2, with TRBD2 identical over 7 bases. CDR1 is KGHSH and CDR2 is LQKENI in the germline V gene. This CDR3 spans 14 amino acids. J was trimmed by 6 bases and V by 4 bases; bases with no gene match: 5. CDR3 nucleotides: TGTGCCAGCTCACAAACTAGCGCCGCCGGGGAGCTGTTTTTT. Translated: CASSQTSAAGELFF.

V and J are TRBV11-2 and TRBJ2-2; D unresolved. The germline CDR1 and CDR2 sequences are SGHAT and FQNNGV. The CDR3 is 12 residues long. Trimming removed 3 bases at V and 5 bases at J, with 4 bases between. For the CDR3, the DNA is TGTGCCAGCAGCTTGAGTACCGGGGAGCTGTTTTTT. Translation gives CASSLSTGELFF.

This clone occurred many times. This rearrangement joins TRBV9 to TRBJ1-2, with D perhaps TRBD1 (5 bases). CDR1 and CDR2 from the germline V gene are SGDLS and YYNGEE. Trimming took 4 bases from V and 1 from J, leaving 14 bases between them. The CDR3 length is 15 residues. The chain's CDR3 is CASSPTDRFNYGYTF. In DNA, the CDR3 is TGTGCCAGCAGCCCCACTGACAGATTTAACTATGGCTACACCTTC.

The chain links TRBV30 to TRBJ1-2; TRBD1 matches at 7 bases. Germline lookup yields CDR1 GTSNPN and CDR2 SVGIG (reference sequence). This CDR3 has 13 amino acids. J gave up 7 bases and V 6 bases, and 11 bases lay outside the gene matches. The chain's CDR3 is CACRDSGVGGYTF. The CDR3 DNA is TGTGCCTGCCGGGACAGCGGGGTTGGTGGCTACACCTTC.

The chain recombines TRBV7-9 with TRBJ1-1, with TRBD1 matching 7 bases. The V gene's germline CDR1 is SEHNR and CDR2 FQNEAQ (reference sequence). V gave up 5 bases and J gave up 8 bases; unmatched junction bases: 11. This CDR3 has 14 amino acids. The CDR3 spells CASSMLGGHYEAFF. The DNA for the CDR3 is TGTGCCAGCAGCATGTTAGGGGGCCATTACGAAGCTTTCTTT.

The CDR3 DNA is TGTGCCAGCAGCTTAGCAGGGGGATTCAACATTCAGTACTTC. This translates into CASSLAGGFNIQYF. The chain joins TRBV7-9 to TRBJ2-4, with a possible D match to TRBD1 (6 bases). There are 14 residues in the CDR3. Trimming cost V 0 bases and J 7 bases, with 10 bases left between them. Germline V gene sequence: CDR1 SEHNR, CDR2 FQNEAQ (reference sequence). The entire variable domain, with the rest obtained from reference TRBV7-9 and TRBJ2-4, is as follows: DTGVSQNPRHKITKRGQNVTFRCDPISEHNRLYWYRQTLGQGPEFLTYFQNEAQLEKSRLLSDRFSAERPKGSFSTLEIQRTEQGDSAMYLCASSLAGGFNIQYFGAGTRLSVL.

The table lists this clone with a few counts. The chain recombines TRBV30 with TRBJ2-7, with D uncertain. Trimming shortened V by 0 bases and J by 0 bases, and 6 bases separated the two germline ends. The CDR3 loop spans 13 amino acids. The germline gives CDR1 GTSNPN, CDR2 SVGIG (reference sequence). The CDR3 spells CAWSVANSYEQYF. The DNA of the CDR3 is TGTGCCTGGAGTGTAGCCAACTCCTACGAGCAGTACTTC.

This chain uses TRBV7-2 with TRBJ2-3; D call uncertain. The germline V and J ends were trimmed by 1 base and 0 bases, with 8 bases remaining between them. CDR3 length: 15 amino acids. CDR1 and CDR2 from the germline V gene are SGHTA and FQGNSA. CDR3 region: CASSLVAESTDTQYF. The CDR3 region has the DNA TGTGCCAGCAGCTTAGTTGCCGAGAGCACAGATACGCAGTATTTT.

This chain joins TRBV7-9 and TRBJ2-3; no firm D call. CDR1 and CDR2 (germline): SEHNR, FQNEAQ (reference sequence). Trimming removed 6 bases from V and 4 bases from J, with 20 bases in between. CDR3 length: 16 amino acids. The CDR3 here is CASSTTQATYADTQYF. The CDR3, as DNA: TGTGCCAGCAGTACAACCCAGGCAACCTACGCAGATACGCAGTATTTT.

V and J are TRBV19 and TRBJ1-2; 11 bases are a match to TRBD1. Per the germline V gene, CDR1 is LNHDA and CDR2 is SQIVND (reference sequence). Losses at the gene ends were 7 bases for V and 5 bases for J; bases not matched to a gene: 6. The CDR3 consists of 14 residues. The CDR3 region is CASTPGQGVYGYTF. Written as DNA, the CDR3 is TGTGCCAGTACCCCGGGACAGGGGGTGTATGGCTACACCTTC.

This chain uses TRBV5-3 with TRBJ1-1; TRBD1 matches at 7 bases. Being an ORF, TRBV5-3 has a function that is uncertain. V gave up 1 base and J gave up 0 bases; unmatched junction bases: 6. CDR3 length: 16 residues. The CDR3 is CARSLTRGIMNTEAFF. The CDR3 DNA sequence: TGTGCCAGAAGCTTGACCAGGGGGATTATGAACACTGAAGCTTTCTTT.

This clone was observed a few times. The CDR3 DNA is TGTGCCAGCAGCCCTGGACAGGGCTACGACACTGAAGCTTTCTTT. Residues: CASSPGQGYDTEAFF. The chain uses TRBV7-2 and TRBJ1-1; 8 bases are a match to TRBD1. Germline CDR1 and CDR2: SGHTA and FQGNSA. The CDR3 covers 15 residues. V shed 5 bases, J shed 3 bases, and the junction held 8 bases outside the gene matches.

The sample holds one count of this clone. The chain employs TRBV7-3 and TRBJ2-7, with D possibly TRBD2 on 5 matching bases. Germline V gene lookup returns CDR1 SGHTA and CDR2 FQGTGA. V was clipped by 2 bases and J by 5 bases, with 7 bases between them. This CDR3 spans 12 amino acids. CDR3 in DNA: TGTGCCAGCAGCTTATCGACTAACGAGCAGTACTTC. This encodes CASSLSTNEQYF. Using reference TRBV7-3 and TRBJ2-7 for the parts outside the CDR3, the full variable domain is GAGVSQTPSNKVTEKGKYVELRCDPISGHTALYWYRQSLGQGPEFLIYFQGTGAADDSGLPNDRFFAVRPEGSVSTLKIQRTERGDSAVYLCASSLSTNEQYFGPGTRLTVT.